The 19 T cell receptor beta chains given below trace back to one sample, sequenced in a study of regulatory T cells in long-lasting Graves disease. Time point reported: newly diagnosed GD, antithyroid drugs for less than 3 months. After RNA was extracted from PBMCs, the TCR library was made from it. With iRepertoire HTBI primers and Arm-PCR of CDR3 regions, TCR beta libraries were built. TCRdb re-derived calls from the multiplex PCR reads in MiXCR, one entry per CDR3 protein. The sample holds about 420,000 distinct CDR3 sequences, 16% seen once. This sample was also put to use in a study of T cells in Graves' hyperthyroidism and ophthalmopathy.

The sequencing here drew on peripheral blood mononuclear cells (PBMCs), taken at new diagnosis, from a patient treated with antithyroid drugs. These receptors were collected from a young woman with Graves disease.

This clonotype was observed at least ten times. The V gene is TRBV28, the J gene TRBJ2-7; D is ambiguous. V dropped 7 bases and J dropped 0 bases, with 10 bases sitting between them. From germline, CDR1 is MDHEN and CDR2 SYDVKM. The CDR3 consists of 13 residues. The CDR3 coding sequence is TGTGCCAGCATATCCGGTAGCTCCTACGAGCAGTACTTC. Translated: CASISGSSYEQYF.

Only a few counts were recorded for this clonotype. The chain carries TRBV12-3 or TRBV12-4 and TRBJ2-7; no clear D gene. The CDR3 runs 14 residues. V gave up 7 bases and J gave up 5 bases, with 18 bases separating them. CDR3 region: CASTSPLGFNEQYF. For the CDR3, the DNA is TGTGCCAGCACCTCCCCGCTGGGGTTCAACGAGCAGTACTTC.

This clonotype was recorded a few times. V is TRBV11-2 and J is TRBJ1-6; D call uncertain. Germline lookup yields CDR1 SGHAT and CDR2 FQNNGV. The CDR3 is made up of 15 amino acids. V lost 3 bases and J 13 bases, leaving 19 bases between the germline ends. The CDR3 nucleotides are TGTGCCAGCAGCTTTGACATGGGAGCGAGTTATCCCCTCCACTTT. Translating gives CASSFDMGASYPLHF.

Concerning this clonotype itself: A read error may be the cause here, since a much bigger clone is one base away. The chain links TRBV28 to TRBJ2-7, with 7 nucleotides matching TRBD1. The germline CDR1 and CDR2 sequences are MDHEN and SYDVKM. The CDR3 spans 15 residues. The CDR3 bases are TGTGCCAGCAGGCCAACCGGGACAGCTTCCTACGAGCGGTACTTC. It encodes CASRPTGTASYERYF.

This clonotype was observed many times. The CDR3 DNA reads as TGTGCCAGCAGTTACGGGGTGGACAGGGGGGGCGAGACCCAGTACTTC. Translation: CASSYGVDRGGETQYF. The J gene is TRBJ2-5, the V gene TRBV6-2 or TRBV6-3; 10 nucleotides match TRBD1. The V gene end was trimmed by 2 bases and the J gene end by 5 bases; junction bases not matched to a gene: 8. The CDR3 contains 16 residues. In germline, CDR1 is MNHEY, CDR2 SVGEGT.

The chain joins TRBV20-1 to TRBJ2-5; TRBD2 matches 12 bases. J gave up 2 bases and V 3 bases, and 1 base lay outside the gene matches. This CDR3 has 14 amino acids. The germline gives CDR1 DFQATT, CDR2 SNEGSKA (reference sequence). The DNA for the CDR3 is TGCAGTGCTAGCGGGACTAGCGGGCAAGAGACCCAGTACTTC. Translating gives CSASGTSGQETQYF.

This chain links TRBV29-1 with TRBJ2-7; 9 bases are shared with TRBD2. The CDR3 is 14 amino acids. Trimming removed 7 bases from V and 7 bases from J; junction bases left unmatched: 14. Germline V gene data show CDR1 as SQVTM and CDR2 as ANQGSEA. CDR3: CSARLAGVPHEQYF. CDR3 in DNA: TGCAGCGCTAGATTAGCGGGAGTCCCTCATGAGCAGTACTTC.

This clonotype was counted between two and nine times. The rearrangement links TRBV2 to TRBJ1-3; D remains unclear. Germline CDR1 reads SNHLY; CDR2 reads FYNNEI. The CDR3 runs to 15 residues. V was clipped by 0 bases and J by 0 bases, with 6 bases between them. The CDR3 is CASSEAEASGNTIYF. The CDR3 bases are TGTGCCAGCAGTGAAGCAGAGGCCTCTGGAAACACCATATATTTT.

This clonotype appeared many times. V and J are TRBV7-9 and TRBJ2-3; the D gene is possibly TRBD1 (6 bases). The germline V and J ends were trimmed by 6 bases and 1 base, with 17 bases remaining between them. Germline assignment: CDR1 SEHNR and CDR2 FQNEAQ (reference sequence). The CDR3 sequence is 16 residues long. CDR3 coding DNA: TGTGCCAGCAGGGATTACAGGGTTGGTGGCACAGATACGCAGTATTTT. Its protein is CASRDYRVGGTDTQYF.

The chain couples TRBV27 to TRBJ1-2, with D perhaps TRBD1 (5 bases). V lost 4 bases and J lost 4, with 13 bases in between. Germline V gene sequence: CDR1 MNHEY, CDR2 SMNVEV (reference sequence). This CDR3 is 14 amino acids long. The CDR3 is CASSSREGIYGYTF. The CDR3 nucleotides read TGTGCCAGCAGTTCCAGAGAGGGGATCTATGGCTACACCTTC.

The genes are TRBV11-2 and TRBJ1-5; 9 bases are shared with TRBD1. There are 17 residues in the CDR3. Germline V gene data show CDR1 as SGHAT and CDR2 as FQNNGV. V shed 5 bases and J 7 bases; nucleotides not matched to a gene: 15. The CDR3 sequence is CASSKYVGTGSGQPQHF. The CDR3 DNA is TGTGCCAGCAGCAAATATGTGGGGACAGGGTCAGGGCAGCCCCAGCATTTT.

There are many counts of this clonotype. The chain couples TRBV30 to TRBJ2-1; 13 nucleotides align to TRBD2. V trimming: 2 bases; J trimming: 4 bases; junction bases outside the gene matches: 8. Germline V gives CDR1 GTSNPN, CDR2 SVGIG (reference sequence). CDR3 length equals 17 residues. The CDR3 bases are TGTGCCTGGAGTCCTCGGACTAGCGGGAGTTATTACAATGAGCAGTTCTTC. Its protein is CAWSPRTSGSYYNEQFF.

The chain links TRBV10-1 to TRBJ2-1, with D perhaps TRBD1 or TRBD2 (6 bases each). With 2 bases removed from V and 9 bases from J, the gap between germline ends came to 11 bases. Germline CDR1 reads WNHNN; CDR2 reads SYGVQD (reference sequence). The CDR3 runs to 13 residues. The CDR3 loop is CASSEGGPSEQFF. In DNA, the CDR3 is TGCGCCAGCAGTGAGGGGGGGCCCAGTGAGCAGTTCTTC.

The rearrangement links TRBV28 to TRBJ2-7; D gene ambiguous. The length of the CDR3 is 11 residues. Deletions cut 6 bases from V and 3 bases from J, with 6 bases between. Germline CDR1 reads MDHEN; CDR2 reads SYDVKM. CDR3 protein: CASRQLYEQYF. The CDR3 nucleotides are TGTGCCAGCAGACAGCTCTACGAGCAGTACTTC.

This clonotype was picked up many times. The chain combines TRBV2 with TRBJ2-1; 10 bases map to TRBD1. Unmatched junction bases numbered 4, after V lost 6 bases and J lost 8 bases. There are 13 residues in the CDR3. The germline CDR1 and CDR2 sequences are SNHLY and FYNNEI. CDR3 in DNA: TGTGCCAGCAGCCGGGACAGGGGCTATGAGCAGTTCTTC. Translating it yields CASSRDRGYEQFF.

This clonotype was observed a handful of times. CDR3 protein: CASSYPLAGRVKNIQYF. The CDR3 DNA reads as TGTGCCAGCAGTTACCCACTAGCGGGAAGAGTCAAAAACATTCAGTACTTC. The genes are TRBV6-5 and TRBJ2-4; 10 nucleotides match TRBD2. The CDR3 spans 17 residues. The trim removed 2 bases at V and 3 bases at J, leaving 7 bases unmatched. Germline loops: CDR1 MNHEY, CDR2 SVGAGI.

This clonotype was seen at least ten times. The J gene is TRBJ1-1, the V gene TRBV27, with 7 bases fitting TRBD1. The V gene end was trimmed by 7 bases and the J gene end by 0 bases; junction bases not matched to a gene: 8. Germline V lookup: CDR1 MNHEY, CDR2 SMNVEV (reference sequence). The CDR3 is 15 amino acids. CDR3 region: CASKEIQGMNTEAFF. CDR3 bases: TGTGCCAGCAAGGAGATACAGGGGATGAACACTGAAGCTTTCTTT.

DNA of the CDR3: TGTGCCAGCAGTTTATGGTCTAGCGGGAGTTGGAGGGAGCAGTTCTTC. Translating gives CASSLWSSGSWREQFF. The chain recombines TRBV6-9 with TRBJ2-1; 10 nucleotides agree with TRBD2. The CDR3 is 16 residues long. The germline V gene encodes CDR1 MNHGY and CDR2 SVAAGI. Unmatched junction bases numbered 13, after V lost 4 bases and J lost 10 bases.

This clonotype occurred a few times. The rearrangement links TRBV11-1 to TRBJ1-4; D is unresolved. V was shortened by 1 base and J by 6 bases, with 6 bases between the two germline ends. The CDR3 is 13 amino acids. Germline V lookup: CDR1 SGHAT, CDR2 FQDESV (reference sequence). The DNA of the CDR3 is TGTGCCAGCAGCTTAGGCCAGCATGAAAAACTGTTTTTT. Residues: CASSLGQHEKLFF.